The 18 T cell receptor beta chains reported below all come from one sample, sequenced in a study of spatial heterogeneity in lung cancer. The time point is: sample taken at primary tumor resection. TCRdb recomputed calls from the 5' RACE reads with MiXCR, one row per CDR3 protein. The sample lists under 600 distinct CDR3 sequences, about 16% occurring once. The sequencing here drew on normal lung tissue next to the tumor, taken at surgery. All receptors come from a male donor with early-stage non-small cell lung cancer.

In regard to this clonotype: This beta chain came through as a stray read in a library set up for alpha chains, and its size says little. The J gene is TRBJ2-7, the V gene TRBV7-8; unclear D gene. The CDR3 is made up of 14 amino acids. V lost 1 base to trimming and J lost 1 base, with 8 bases between them. Germline loops: CDR1 SGHVS, CDR2 FQNEAQ. DNA of the CDR3: TGTGCCAGCAGCTTAGTTCCAGGATCCTACGAGCAGTACTTC. This translates into CASSLVPGSYEQYF.

This clonotype is large by share. Found in a library prepared for alpha chains, this beta chain is an off-target read, and its abundance has little meaning. The CDR3 loop is CASSPPGDTIYF. In DNA, the CDR3 is TGTGCCAGCAGCCCTCCCGGGGACACCATATATTTT. The genes are TRBV12-3 or TRBV12-4 and TRBJ1-3; D unclear. Trimming removed 6 bases at V and 8 bases at J, with 11 bases between. CDR3 size: 12 residues.

This clonotype was observed a few times. Since it is a stray read in a library aimed at alpha chains, this beta chain has a size that is not meaningful. The rearrangement links TRBV19 to TRBJ2-2, with D unresolved. This CDR3 is 14 amino acids long. V was clipped by 5 bases and J by 0 bases, with 7 bases between them. CDR1 is LNHDA, CDR2 SQIVND, per germline (reference sequence). The CDR3 here is CASSQQPNTGELFF. CDR3 nucleotide sequence: TGTGCCAGTAGTCAGCAGCCGAACACCGGGGAGCTGTTTTTT.

With respect to this clonotype: As an off-target read in a library built for alpha chains, this beta chain has a frequency of little significance. The chain carries TRBV28 and TRBJ2-7; D is perhaps TRBD2 (5 bases). Germline-derived CDR1 and CDR2 are MDHEN and SYDVKM. CDR3 length: 14 amino acids. The V and J ends lost 6 bases and 7 bases respectively, with 19 bases between them. For the CDR3, the DNA is TGTGCCAGCAGCCGAGCTAGCCCTTTAGGGGAGCAGTACGTC. Protein product: CASSRASPLGEQYV.

This clonotype occurred a few times. Since the library was made to target alpha chains, this beta chain is a stray read and its abundance is not meaningful. This sequence joins TRBV14 and TRBJ2-3; D is unclear. This CDR3 has 13 amino acids. Trimming pared 4 bases from V and 8 bases from J, leaving 13 bases between. Germline values: CDR1 SGHDN, CDR2 FVKESK. CDR3 coding DNA: TGTGCCAGCAGCCTTGACACCACAAGTACGCAGTATTTT. Translating it yields CASSLDTTSTQYF.

This clonotype was counted only a few times. This beta chain is an unintended read in a library built for alpha chains; its size means little. The chain uses TRBV5-1 and TRBJ2-1, with D perhaps matching TRBD2 (6 bases). Germline V gene lookup returns CDR1 SGHRS and CDR2 YFSETQ. This CDR3 has 14 amino acids. Trimming removed 0 bases from V and 6 bases from J, with 10 bases in between. CDR3 in amino acids: CASSLAPSVNEQFF. CDR3 in DNA: TGCGCCAGCAGCTTGGCCCCTAGCGTCAATGAGCAGTTCTTC.

This clonotype is large within its sample. Found in a library prepared for alpha chains, this beta chain is an off-target read, and its abundance has little meaning. The gene calls are TRBV7-2 and TRBJ2-1; tentatively, D is TRBD1 (5 bases). The CDR3 length is 16 residues. V dropped 0 bases and J dropped 0 bases, with 9 bases sitting between them. Germline assignment: CDR1 SGHTA and CDR2 FQGNSA. DNA of the CDR3: TGTGCCAGCAGCTTAGCTGCCGACAGCTCCTACAATGAGCAGTTCTTC. It specifies CASSLAADSSYNEQFF.

The sample holds a few counts of this clonotype. The library was prepared for alpha chains; this beta chain is a stray read, so its frequency means little. The J gene is TRBJ2-7, the V gene TRBV9; 9 nucleotides agree with TRBD2. Germline V CDR1 and CDR2: SGDLS, YYNGEE. This CDR3 has 14 residues. After removal of 0 bases from V and 6 bases from J, the junction contained 4 bases not matched to a gene. In nucleotides, the CDR3 is TGTGCCAGCAGCGTAGGAGGGACTAGCTCCGAGCAGTACTTC. Protein product: CASSVGGTSSEQYF.

The table lists this clonotype with a few counts. This beta chain is an off-target read within a library intended for alpha chains, so its frequency means little. The V call is TRBV28, the J call TRBJ1-2; D call uncertain. This CDR3 contains 13 residues. V was clipped by 6 bases and J by 1 base, with 9 bases between them. The V gene's germline CDR1 is MDHEN and CDR2 SYDVKM. CDR3 residues: CASRVQSNYGYTF. The CDR3 nucleotides read TGTGCCAGCAGGGTACAAAGTAACTATGGCTACACCTTC.

By sample fraction, this clonotype is medium-sized. As an off-target read in a library built for alpha chains, this beta chain has a frequency of little significance. The chain uses TRBV7-9 and TRBJ2-1; D call uncertain. V lost 2 bases and J 1 base, leaving 6 bases between the germline ends. Germline CDR1 reads SEHNR; CDR2 reads FQNEAQ (reference sequence). The CDR3 covers 14 residues. The CDR3 reads CASSLPESYNEQFF. CDR3 DNA sequence: TGTGCCAGCAGCTTACCGGAGTCCTACAATGAGCAGTTCTTC.

This clonotype appeared a few times. This beta chain is a stray read from a library made for alpha chains; its abundance is not meaningful. The chain employs TRBV7-8 and TRBJ2-2, with D perhaps matching TRBD2 (7 bases). This CDR3 comprises 17 residues. V dropped 1 base and J dropped 4 bases, with 16 bases sitting between them. Germline loops: CDR1 SGHVS, CDR2 FQNEAQ. The CDR3 region has the DNA TGTGCCAGCAGCTTAGACGCGGGGGCTATGACCACCGGGGAGCTGTTTTTT. Amino acids: CASSLDAGAMTTGELFF. Full variable domain (missing parts from reference TRBV7-8 and TRBJ2-2): GAGVSQSPRYKVAKRGQDVALRCDPISGHVSLFWYQQALGQGPEFLTYFQNEAQLDKSGLPSDRFFAERPEGSVSTLKIQRTQQEDSAVYLCASSLDAGAMTTGELFFGEGSRLTVL.

About this clonotype itself: This beta chain represents an off-target read in a library built for alpha chains; its size is of limited meaning. The chain joins TRBV7-9 to TRBJ2-5; D remains ambiguous. The CDR3 consists of 14 residues. V was shortened by 5 bases and J by 2 bases, with 12 bases between the two germline ends. Germline CDR1 and CDR2: SEHNR and FQNEAQ (reference sequence). This CDR3 is CASSRGALQETQYF. The CDR3 nucleotides are TGTGCCAGCAGCCGCGGAGCATTACAAGAGACCCAGTACTTC.

In its sample, this clonotype ranks as medium-sized. This beta chain is a stray read from a library made for alpha chains; its abundance is not meaningful. The chain has TRBV20-1 and TRBJ2-5, with 9 bases identical to TRBD2. V shed 5 bases, J shed 5 bases, and the junction held 9 bases outside the gene matches. CDR1 and CDR2 (germline): DFQATT, SNEGSKA (reference sequence). The CDR3 runs to 14 residues. CDR3 protein: CSAGLAKNMETQYF. The CDR3 region has the DNA TGCAGTGCTGGACTAGCGAAAAACATGGAGACCCAGTACTTC.

This clonotype showed up just a few times. This beta chain is a stray read from a library made for alpha chains; its abundance is not meaningful. The chain recombines TRBV12-3 or TRBV12-4 with TRBJ2-7; weak D call: TRBD2 (7 bases). The CDR3 is 15 residues long. Deletions cut 3 bases from V and 7 bases from J, with 19 bases between. Here the CDR3 reads CASSLGGAFREEQYF. CDR3 nucleotide sequence: TGTGCCAGCAGTTTGGGGGGGGCCTTCAGGGAGGAGCAGTACTTC.

This clonotype rates as large. This beta chain came through as a stray read in a library set up for alpha chains, and its size says little. The chain uses TRBV2 and TRBJ2-3, with a tentative D call TRBD1 (5 bases). The CDR3 runs 14 residues. Germline-derived CDR1 and CDR2 are SNHLY and FYNNEI. Trimming pared 7 bases from V and 0 bases from J, leaving 11 bases between. CDR3 loop: CASKGVQSTDTQYF. The DNA for the CDR3 is TGTGCCAGCAAAGGGGTCCAGAGCACAGATACGCAGTATTTT.

The sample holds a few counts of this clonotype. The size of this beta chain means little, since it is a stray read in a library made for alpha chains. The J gene is TRBJ2-7, the V gene TRBV14, with TRBD1 matching 11 bases. In germline, CDR1 is SGHDN, CDR2 FVKESK. This CDR3 spans 14 amino acids. The V gene end was trimmed by 6 bases and the J gene end by 7 bases; junction bases not matched to a gene: 8. CDR3 nucleotides: TGTGCCAGCAGGTCCGGGACAGGGGGTCAGGAGCAGTACTTC. It codes for CASRSGTGGQEQYF.

With respect to this clonotype: The library was designed around alpha chains, so this beta chain is a stray read whose abundance carries little weight. The V gene is TRBV6-5, the J gene TRBJ2-1, with a weak D call TRBD2 (6 bases). CDR1 is MNHEY, CDR2 SVGAGI, per germline. The V end lost 3 bases, the J end lost 7 bases, and 16 bases lay between the germline ends. This CDR3 spans 15 amino acids. CDR3 coding DNA: TGTGCCAGCAGTTATGAGGCGGAGGGAAGGAATGAGCAGTTCTTC. Translated, it gives CASSYEAEGRNEQFF.

This clonotype turned up a few times. With the library built for alpha chains, this beta chain is off target and its frequency is not meaningful. V gene TRBV7-3 combines with J gene TRBJ2-5, with 8 positions matching TRBD2. The CDR3 consists of 14 residues. Germline V lookup: CDR1 SGHTA, CDR2 FQGTGA. V was pared by 4 bases and J by 4 bases, with 5 bases of the junction left unmatched. The CDR3 protein is CASSSGTRRETQYF. Written as DNA, the CDR3 is TGTGCCAGCAGCTCTGGGACTAGGAGAGAGACCCAGTACTTC.